Following are 12 T cell receptor beta chains from one sample sequenced in a study of cytomegalovirus exposure and HLA in healthy donors. With 60 Vbeta and 13 Jbeta primers, the PCR was carried out. Using immunoSEQ multiplex PCR, the repertoire was profiled, and TCRdb retains in-frame clones only, with some absent. The repertoire holds approximately 100,000 clones, with about 70% as singletons. Material: PBMCs. These receptors were collected from a human donor in good health.

The chain couples TRBV27 to TRBJ1-6; 8 bases line up with TRBD1. This CDR3 contains 18 residues. Germline CDR1 MNHEY, CDR2 SMNVEV (reference sequence). V trimming: 3 bases; J trimming: 5 bases; junction bases outside the gene matches: 12. The CDR3 loop reads CASSLGRGRGRDNSPLHF. Written as DNA, the CDR3 is TGTGCCAGCAGTTTGGGTAGGGGCAGGGGGCGCGATAATTCACCCCTCCACTTT.

The chain has TRBV5-4 and TRBJ1-3; TRBD1 aligns across 8 bases. The germline CDR1 and CDR2 sequences are SGHNT and YYREEE (reference sequence). The CDR3 is 16 amino acids. With 3 bases clipped from V and 0 bases from J, the junction kept 5 bases outside the gene matches. CDR3 sequence reads: CASSSGQVGSGNTIYF. Here the CDR3 DNA reads TGTGCCAGCAGCTCGGGACAGGTTGGCTCTGGAAACACCATATATTTT.

V gene TRBV7-2 combines with J gene TRBJ2-7; 9 nucleotides match TRBD2. The trim removed 1 base at V and 2 bases at J, leaving 3 bases unmatched. Germline CDR1 is SGHTA and CDR2 is FQGNSA. This CDR3 is 15 amino acids long. The DNA of the CDR3 is TGTGCCAGCAGCTTAGGGGGCGGGAGGGCCTACGAGCAGTACTTC. It translates to CASSLGGGRAYEQYF.

This clone was found once. The chain has TRBV20-1 and TRBJ1-2, with D unclear. This CDR3 is built from 10 residues. Germline values: CDR1 DFQATT, CDR2 SNEGSKA (reference sequence). V lost 6 bases and J lost 9, with 11 bases in between. The CDR3 DNA follows: TGCAGTGCGACAATTGGAAGCTACACCTTC. Protein sequence: CSATIGSYTF.

This rearrangement joins TRBV9 to TRBJ1-1; TRBD1 is a possible D gene (6 bases). The CDR3 contains 16 residues. Germline-derived CDR1 and CDR2 are SGDLS and YYNGEE. Trimming took off 2 bases at V and 1 base at J, with 15 bases between the two ends. CDR3 sequence (DNA): TGTGCCAGCAGCGTTCTGGACAGTTATGGGAACACTGAAGCTTTCTTT. It is translated as CASSVLDSYGNTEAFF.

This clone was detected only a few times. Here the CDR3 DNA reads TGTGCCAGCAGTCGACAGGGGCCCAACACTGAAGCTTTCTTT. This encodes CASSRQGPNTEAFF. This chain uses TRBV28 with TRBJ1-1; TRBD1 matches at 8 bases. Germline trimming cut 5 bases from V and 2 bases from J; bases unmatched to any gene: 4. The CDR3 totals 14 residues. Germline lookup yields CDR1 MDHEN and CDR2 SYDVKM. Together with reference TRBV28 and TRBJ1-1, the CDR3 gives the full variable domain: DVKVTQSSRYLVKRTGEKVFLECVQDMDHENMFWYRQDPGLGLRLIYFSYDVKMKEKGDIPEGYSVSREKKERFSLILESASTNQTSMYLCASSRQGPNTEAFFGQGTRLTVV.

To note about this clone: Other nucleotide sequences in the sample specify the same CDR3. The rearrangement links TRBV2 to TRBJ1-5; 7 bases fit TRBD1. The CDR3 covers 15 residues. V dropped 6 bases and J dropped 2; count of bases not matched to a gene: 7. Germline loops: CDR1 SNHLY, CDR2 FYNNEI. CDR3 loop: CASRGDSGGNQPQHF. CDR3 coding DNA: TGTGCCAGCAGAGGGGACAGTGGAGGCAATCAGCCCCAGCATTTT.

The chain uses TRBV10-3 and TRBJ2-7, with D hard to call. Trimming took 4 bases from V and 0 from J, leaving 19 bases between them. CDR1 is ENHRY and CDR2 is SYGVKD in the germline V gene. This CDR3 contains 17 residues. CDR3 nucleotide sequence: TGTGCCATCAGTGCCAATCCCACCGGATTAGCCTCCTACGAGCAGTACTTC. Its translation is CAISANPTGLASYEQYF.

J is TRBJ1-2 and V is TRBV5-6; D is undetermined. The V gene lost 0 bases and the J gene lost 5 bases, with 11 bases spanning the gap. The CDR3 is made up of 14 amino acids. From germline, CDR1 is SGHDT and CDR2 YYEEEE. CDR3 residues: CASSLGLALYGYTF. CDR3 DNA sequence: TGTGCCAGCAGCTTGGGGTTGGCCTTGTATGGCTACACCTTC.

The CDR3 coding sequence is TGTGCCAGCGGCGACAGGGGAAGCTATGGCTACACCTTC. Translating it yields CASGDRGSYGYTF. This chain links TRBV7-2 with TRBJ1-2, with 8 bases fitting TRBD1. The CDR3 has 13 amino acids. V lost 8 bases, J lost 4 bases, and 6 bases stayed unmatched. In germline, CDR1 is SGHTA, CDR2 FQGNSA.

The rearrangement links TRBV18 to TRBJ1-1, with 8 bases that match TRBD1. The CDR3 is 17 residues long. CDR1 is KGHSH, CDR2 LQKENI, per germline. The V segment lost 3 bases and the J segment 1 base; nucleotides outside the gene matches: 10. The CDR3 DNA reads TGTGCCAGCTCACCCCTTCCGACAGGGGACCAGAACACTGAAGCTTTCTTT. This sequence encodes CASSPLPTGDQNTEAFF.

The chain employs TRBV6-5 and TRBJ1-1; 7 bases are shared with TRBD1. The ends lost 5 bases at V and 0 bases at J; junction bases unmatched: 6. CDR1 MNHEY and CDR2 SVGAGI come from the germline V gene. The CDR3 has 15 residues. CDR3 loop: CASSRQGLMNTEAFF. The CDR3, as DNA: TGTGCCAGCAGTAGACAGGGCCTCATGAACACTGAAGCTTTCTTT.